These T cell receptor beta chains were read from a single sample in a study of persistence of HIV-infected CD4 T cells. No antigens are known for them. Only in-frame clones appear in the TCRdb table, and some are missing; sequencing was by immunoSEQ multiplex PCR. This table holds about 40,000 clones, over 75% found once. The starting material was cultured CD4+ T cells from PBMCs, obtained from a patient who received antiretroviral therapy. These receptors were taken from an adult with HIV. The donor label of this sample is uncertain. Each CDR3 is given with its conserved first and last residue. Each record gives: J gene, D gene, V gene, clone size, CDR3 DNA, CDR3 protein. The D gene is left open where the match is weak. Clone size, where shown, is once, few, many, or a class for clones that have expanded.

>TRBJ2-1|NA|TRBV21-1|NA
TGTGCCAGCAGCAGTGAGCGGAGCTACAATGAGCAGTTCTTC
CASSSERSYNEQFF
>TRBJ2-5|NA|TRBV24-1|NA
TGTGCCACCAGTGATATCGACGGGGGCCGGGAGACCCAGTACTTC
CATSDIDGGRETQYF
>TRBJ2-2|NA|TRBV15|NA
TGTGCCACCGGCCCACGGCGGTGGGCCGGGGAGCTGTTTTTT
CATGPRRWAGELFF
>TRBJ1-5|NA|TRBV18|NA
TGTGCCAGCTCACCAGGGTTGGGGGTTGGCCAGCCCCAGCATTTT
CASSPGLGVGQPQHF
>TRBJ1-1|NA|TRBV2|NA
TGTGCCAGCAGTGTTACCTCTAGCACTGAAGCTTTCTTT
CASSVTSSTEAFF
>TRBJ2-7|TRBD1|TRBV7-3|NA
TGTGCCAGCAGCTCGCAGGGGGCAAACTACGAGCAGTACTTC
CASSSQGANYEQYF
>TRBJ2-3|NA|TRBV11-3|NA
TGTGCCAGCAGCAGAGGCACAGATACGCAGTATTTT
CASSRGTDTQYF
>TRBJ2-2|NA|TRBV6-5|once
TGTGCCACGAATGGCAGGGGGGATAACACCGGGGAGCTGTTTTTT
CATNGRGDNTGELFF
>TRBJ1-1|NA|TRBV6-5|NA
TGTGCCAGCTCGCGCCAGAACACTGAAGCTTTCTTT
CASSRQNTEAFF
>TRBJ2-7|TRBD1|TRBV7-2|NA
TGTGCCAGCAGCTTTGGACAGGCGGGCGAGCAGTACTTC
CASSFGQAGEQYF
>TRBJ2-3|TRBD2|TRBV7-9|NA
TGTGCCAGCAGCTTAGGACTAGCGGGGCTCCCCACAGATACGCAGTATTTT
CASSLGLAGLPTDTQYF
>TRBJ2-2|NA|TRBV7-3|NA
TGTGCCAGCAGCCTAACGGGTTCCGACACCGGGGAGCTGTTTTTT
CASSLTGSDTGELFF
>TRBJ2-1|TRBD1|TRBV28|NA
TGTGCCAGCAGTGAAATGCAGACAGGACAGGGCTACGAGCAGTTCTTC
CASSEMQTGQGYEQFF
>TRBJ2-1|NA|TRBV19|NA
TGTGCCACCCGAGGGAGGGGGTCATACTCCTACAATGAGCAGTTCTTC
CATRGRGSYSYNEQFF
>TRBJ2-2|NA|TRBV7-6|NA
TGTGCCAGCAGCTTAGCCGGGCTTGACACCGGGGAGCTGTTTTTT
CASSLAGLDTGELFF
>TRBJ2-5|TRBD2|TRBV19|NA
TGTGCCAGTAGTATGGGAGCGGGGGTAAATCAAGAGACCCAGTACTTC
CASSMGAGVNQETQYF
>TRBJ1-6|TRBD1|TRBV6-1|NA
TGTGCCAGCAGTGCTATTTCAGGGGGCGCCAATAATTCACCCCTCCACTTT
CASSAISGGANNSPLHF
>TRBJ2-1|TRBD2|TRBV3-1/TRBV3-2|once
TGTGCCAGCAGGCCCCCTAGCGGGGGGGTAAATGAGCAGTTCTTC
CASRPPSGGVNEQFF
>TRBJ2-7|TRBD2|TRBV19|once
TGTGCCAGTAGTTCCCCCGGACTAGCGGATTACGAGCAGTACTTC
CASSSPGLADYEQYF
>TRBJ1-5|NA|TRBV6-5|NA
TGTGCCAGCAGCTTGGGGGCTCAGCCCCAGCATTTT
CASSLGAQPQHF
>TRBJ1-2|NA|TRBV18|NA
TGTGCCAGCTCACGAACGGCCGGGTTTGGTTCCGACGGCTACACCTTC
CASSRTAGFGSDGYTF
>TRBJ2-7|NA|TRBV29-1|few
TGCAGCGCTAGGGGACGGTGGTCCTACGAGCAGTACTTC
CSARGRWSYEQYF
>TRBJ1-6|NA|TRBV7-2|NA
TGTGCCAGCAGCTCGGAGGGGGGGCATGGTTCACCCCTCCACTTT
CASSSEGGHGSPLHF
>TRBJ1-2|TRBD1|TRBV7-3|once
TGTGCCAGCAGCCCTACACCGGGACAGGGTGTCTATGGCTACACCTTC
CASSPTPGQGVYGYTF
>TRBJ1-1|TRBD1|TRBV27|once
TGTGCCAGCAGTGCCCTCTCCGGGACAGGGCCTGAAGCTTTCTTT
CASSALSGTGPEAFF
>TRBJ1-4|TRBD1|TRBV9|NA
TGTGCCAGCAGCTTAAGACAGGGCGCAGGTGAAAAACTGTTTTTT
CASSLRQGAGEKLFF
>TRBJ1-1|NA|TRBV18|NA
TGTGCCAGCCTATCAAGAATGAACACTGAAGCTTTCTTT
CASLSRMNTEAFF
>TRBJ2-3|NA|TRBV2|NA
TGTGCCAGCGAAGGAATAAGGAAGCAGTATTTT
CASEGIRKQYF
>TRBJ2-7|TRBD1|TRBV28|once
TGTGCCAGCATCAAACAGGGGTACGAGCAGTACTTC
CASIKQGYEQYF
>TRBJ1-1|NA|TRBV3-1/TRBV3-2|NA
TGTGCCAGCAGCCAAGATCGGGGCAGGGGAGCCAAGGCTTTCTTT
CASSQDRGRGAKAFF
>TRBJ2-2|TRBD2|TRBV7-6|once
TGTGCCAGCAGCTTAGTTTTAGCGGGGAGACCCACCGGGGAGCTGTTTTTT
CASSLVLAGRPTGELFF
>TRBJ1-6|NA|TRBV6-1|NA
TGTGCCAGCAGTGAAAGCTCCTATAATTCACCCCTCCACTTT
CASSESSYNSPLHF
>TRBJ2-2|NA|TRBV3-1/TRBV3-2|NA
TGTGCCAGCAGCCAATACACCGGGGAGCTGTTTTTT
CASSQYTGELFF
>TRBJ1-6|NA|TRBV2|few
TGTGCCAGCAGCCTGAGAGACAGGTCACCCCTCCACTTT
CASSLRDRSPLHF
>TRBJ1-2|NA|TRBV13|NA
TGTGCCAGCAGCTCCTCCGGGACCAACTATGGCTACACCTTC
CASSSSGTNYGYTF
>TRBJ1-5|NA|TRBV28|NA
TGTGCCAGCAGTACGATTCAGGGGCGAATTAGCAATCAGCCCCAGCATTTT
CASSTIQGRISNQPQHF
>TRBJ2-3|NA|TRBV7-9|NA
TGTGCCAGCAGCTTAGCGGGTATTGATACGCAGTATTTT
CASSLAGIDTQYF
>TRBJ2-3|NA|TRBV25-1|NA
TGTGCCAGCCAAGGGGTAAAACCCAGGACAGATACGCAGTATTTT
CASQGVKPRTDTQYF
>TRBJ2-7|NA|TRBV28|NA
TGTGCCAGCACCACCTCCTCCTACGAGCAGTACTTC
CASTTSSYEQYF
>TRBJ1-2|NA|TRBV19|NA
TGTGCCAGTAGTATAGATCGACACGCCTATGGCTACACCTTC
CASSIDRHAYGYTF
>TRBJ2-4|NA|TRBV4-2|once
TGTGCCAGCAGCCAAAACGGAGGGGGGGTAGCCAAAAACATTCAGTACTTC
CASSQNGGGVAKNIQYF
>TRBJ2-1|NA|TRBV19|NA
TGTGCCAGTAGTGGCAGGGGTTACAATGAGCAGTTCTTC
CASSGRGYNEQFF
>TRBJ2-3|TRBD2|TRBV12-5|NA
TGTGCTAGTGTGCGGGGGGCGCTCGGGGATACGCAGTATTTT
CASVRGALGDTQYF
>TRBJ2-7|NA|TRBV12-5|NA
TGTGCTAGTGGTTCTAGATACGAGCAGTACTTC
CASGSRYEQYF
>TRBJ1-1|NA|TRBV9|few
TGTGCCAGCAGCCCTCCGGTCATGAACACTGAAGCTTTCTTT
CASSPPVMNTEAFF
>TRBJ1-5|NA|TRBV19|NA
TGTGCCAGTAGTATGACCTTTCAGACAGGAGTTAGCAATCAGCCCCAGCATTTT
CASSMTFQTGVSNQPQHF
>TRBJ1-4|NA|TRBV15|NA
TGTGCCACCAGCAAGGTGGTGGGCTCTGAAAAACTGTTTTTT
CATSKVVGSEKLFF
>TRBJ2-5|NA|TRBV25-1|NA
TGTGCCAGCAGCAATCAGGGACAGACCCAGTACTTC
CASSNQGQTQYF
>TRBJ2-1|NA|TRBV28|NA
TGTGCCAGCAGCCGTGGCTTAGGATCCTACAATGAGCAGTTCTTC
CASSRGLGSYNEQFF
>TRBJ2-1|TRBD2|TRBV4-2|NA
TGTGCCAGCAGCCAAGATGGGACTAGCCGCAATGAGCAGTTCTTC
CASSQDGTSRNEQFF